The clone carrying this TCR beta chain was seen only once. As yet, its antigen is unknown. This may arise from a read error, as a much more abundant clone is one base away. Germline V CDR1 and CDR2: KGHSH, LQKENI. The CDR3 has 17 residues. The source of the sample is a study of prognosis after radiotherapy for stage I lung cancer. As for the study in general: The patients included around 13 who had newly diagnosed primary stage I lung tumors, along with four or five others who had oligometastatic NSCLC after their primary tumor had been surgically resected. The study enrolled around 13 men and 5 or 6 women as patients, aged roughly 53 to 90 with a median of about 73 years. The study delivered radiotherapy as SBRT in 3 to 5 fractions, with a biologically effective dose of at least 100 Gy.

Amplicons of TCR beta CDR3 were generated from genomic DNA by two-round multiplex PCR. First-round PCR used primers specific to each TRBV and TRBJ gene. Using its own MiXCR run on the multiplex PCR reads, TCRdb lists one record per CDR3 protein. This table holds 15,000 to 20,000 distinct CDR3 sequences, roughly two fifths found once. Study-wide results and limits: Stereotactic body radiation therapy was followed by fewer unique TCR clones, median roughly 10,000 versus 7,000.

This chain joins TRBV18 and TRBJ2-2, with D possibly TRBD2 on 6 matching bases. Sequencing was performed on PBMCs, taken before or after stereotactic body radiation therapy (not recorded which). The TCR comes from a donor at least 50 years old with non-small cell lung cancer. The CDR3 region has the DNA TGTACCAGCTCACCACGGCCAGCCCGGGGGTACACCGGGGAGCTGTTTTTT. This sequence encodes CTSSPRPARGYTGELFF.